The 20 T cell receptor beta chains in this list originate from one sample, sequenced in a study of shared clonotypes between healthy human individuals (dated by TCRdb to the early 2020s). Libraries were built with the immunoSEQ multiplex PCR assay. The table was pulled from immuneACCESS by TCRdb, which kept in-frame rearrangements only. Such tables lose some clones; where checked, under half of the loss comes from unresolved V genes, and the rest has no known cause. This sample holds 600,000 to 750,000 clones; about two thirds were observed only once. 1.8% of the sample lies in the top ten. The sequenced sample was memory CD4+ T cells sorted from blood. Sample cell subset or site, as interpreted from the label and publication: CD45RA-negative fraction. Receptors originate from a woman in her twenties or thirties in good health.

The J gene is TRBJ1-1, the V gene TRBV7-2; 7 bases are a match to TRBD1. The ends lost 5 bases at V and 12 bases at J; junction bases unmatched: 18. Germline loops: CDR1 SGHTA, CDR2 FQGNSA. The CDR3 has 15 amino acids. This CDR3 reads CASSPQRDSEGGTFF. CDR3 DNA: TGTGCCAGCAGCCCCCAACGGGACAGCGAAGGAGGGACTTTCTTT.

The gene calls are TRBV6-4 and TRBJ1-2, with D uncertain. The CDR3 length is 13 residues. V lost 7 bases and J lost 1, with 10 bases in between. Germline CDR1 reads MRHNA; CDR2 reads SNTAGT. CDR3 nucleotide sequence: TGTGCCAGCATTGTAGACCTTAACTATGGCTACACCTTC. Its translation is CASIVDLNYGYTF.

About this clone: The sample has other DNA sequences that encode this CDR3 too. The gene calls are TRBV27 and TRBJ2-2, with D possibly TRBD2 on 5 matching bases. The CDR3 covers 15 residues. Germline V gene data show CDR1 as MNHEY and CDR2 as SMNVEV (reference sequence). Trimming pared 2 bases from V and 1 base from J, leaving 8 bases between. CDR3 bases: TGTGCCAGCAGTTTAAGTGGGAGGAACACCGGGGAGCTGTTTTTT. As protein: CASSLSGRNTGELFF.

The chain couples TRBV7-3 to TRBJ1-1; no firm D call. The CDR3 is made up of 17 amino acids. Trimming cost V 10 bases and J 4 bases, with 28 bases left between them. The V gene's germline CDR1 is SGHTA and CDR2 FQGTGA. CDR3 in DNA: TGTGCCACCTCCCCGTCCCCTCGGCGGGTGGCAGGCACTGAAGCTTTCTTT. Protein sequence: CATSPSPRRVAGTEAFF.

The V and J genes are TRBV10-3 and TRBJ2-1; D is perhaps TRBD2 (6 bases). CDR1 and CDR2 (germline): ENHRY, SYGVKD. The CDR3 contains 14 residues. V lost 4 bases, J lost 8 bases, and 15 bases lay in between. The chain's CDR3 is CAISAGGPKYEQFF. The CDR3 coding sequence is TGTGCCATCAGTGCCGGGGGACCTAAGTATGAGCAGTTCTTC.

V usage is TRBV10-1 and J usage is TRBJ1-1; no definite D call. The CDR3 is made up of 15 amino acids. The ends were cut back, 3 bases at V and 1 base at J, with 12 bases in the middle. Germline V gives CDR1 WNHNN, CDR2 SYGVQD (reference sequence). CDR3 amino acids: CASSDHGVGNTEAFF. In nucleotides, the CDR3 is TGCGCCAGCAGTGACCACGGGGTAGGGAACACTGAAGCTTTCTTT.

The chain couples TRBV6-1 to TRBJ2-7; 9 nucleotides agree with TRBD2. The CDR3 extends over 15 amino acids. The V segment lost 2 bases and the J segment 6 bases; nucleotides outside the gene matches: 8. The germline V gene has CDR1 MNHNS and CDR2 SASEGT. The CDR3 sequence is CASSESWTSVFEQYF. Written as DNA, the CDR3 is TGTGCCAGCAGTGAATCGTGGACTAGCGTATTCGAGCAGTACTTC.

This sequence joins TRBV9 and TRBJ1-2; D may be TRBD1 (6 bases). This CDR3 has 16 amino acids. Germline V lookup: CDR1 SGDLS, CDR2 YYNGEE. V was clipped by 3 bases and J by 1 base, with 16 bases between them. The CDR3 region is CASSGRDTTFNYGYTF. The CDR3 DNA sequence: TGTGCCAGCAGCGGCCGGGACACCACTTTTAACTATGGCTACACCTTC.

This clone was picked up one time. This chain uses TRBV7-3 with TRBJ2-7, with D possibly TRBD1 on 5 matching bases. Germline V gene sequence: CDR1 SGHTA, CDR2 FQGTGA. V was pared by 1 base and J by 6 bases, with 10 bases between. CDR3 length equals 13 residues. CDR3 protein: CASSLNAGREQYF. The CDR3 DNA follows: TGTGCCAGCAGCTTAAATGCAGGGCGCGAGCAGTACTTC.

Only one count was recorded for this clone. The genes are TRBV5-1 and TRBJ2-5; TRBD1 agrees at 8 bases. Germline loops: CDR1 SGHRS, CDR2 YFSETQ. The junction had 9 bases not matched to a gene; V was cut back by 6 bases and J by 5 bases. This CDR3 region has 14 residues. The CDR3 loop is CASMVGQGGETQYF. CDR3 nucleotides: TGCGCCAGCATGGTAGGACAGGGTGGGGAGACCCAGTACTTC.

This clone was seen a single time. The rearrangement joins TRBV7-8 to TRBJ1-1; D is possibly TRBD1 (6 bases). V lost 2 bases and J lost 0, with 10 bases in between. The CDR3 consists of 15 residues. Germline assignment: CDR1 SGHVS and CDR2 FQNEAQ. The CDR3 DNA reads as TGTGCCAGCAGCTTACGAGACAGGTTGAACACTGAAGCTTTCTTT. Protein: CASSLRDRLNTEAFF.

V is TRBV4-1 and J is TRBJ2-1; 8 nucleotides line up with TRBD2. Germline values: CDR1 MGHRA, CDR2 YSYEKL. The V segment lost 3 bases and the J segment 7 bases; nucleotides outside the gene matches: 8. The length of the CDR3 is 15 residues. CDR3 nucleotide sequence: TGCGCCAGCAGCCAGTTGGGACTAGAGACTAATGAGCAGTTCTTC. Encoded protein: CASSQLGLETNEQFF.

The rearrangement joins TRBV4-1 to TRBJ1-1; D possibly corresponds to TRBD1 (6 bases). The germline V and J ends were trimmed by 1 base and 0 bases, with 18 bases remaining between them. The germline V gene encodes CDR1 MGHRA and CDR2 YSYEKL. This CDR3 region has 18 residues. The CDR3: CASSQGTAYGGMNTEAFF. The CDR3 DNA reads TGCGCCAGCAGCCAAGGGACAGCCTATGGAGGAATGAACACTGAAGCTTTCTTT.

The chain employs TRBV18 and TRBJ2-2; no clear D gene. Deletions cut 2 bases from V and 5 bases from J, with 12 bases between. The CDR3 runs 15 residues. Germline CDR1 reads KGHSH; CDR2 reads LQKENI. The DNA for the CDR3 is TGTGCCAGCTCACCAGAAAATGGGTTAACCGGGGAGCTGTTTTTT. It specifies CASSPENGLTGELFF. The whole variable domain, filled in from reference TRBV18 and TRBJ2-2, reads NAGVMQNPRHLVRRRGQEARLRCSPMKGHSHVYWYRQLPEEGLKFMVYLQKENIIDESGMPKERFSAEFPKEGPSILRIQQVVRGDSAAYFCASSPENGLTGELFFGEGSRLTVL.

This chain uses TRBV28 with TRBJ1-3, with TRBD1 identical over 7 bases. This CDR3 comprises 14 residues. With 7 bases clipped from V and 2 bases from J, the junction kept 5 bases outside the gene matches. Germline lookup yields CDR1 MDHEN and CDR2 SYDVKM. For the CDR3, the DNA is TGTGCCAGCACCATAGACAGGGCTGGAAACACCATATATTTT. This sequence encodes CASTIDRAGNTIYF. The full variable domain, in which reference TRBV28 and TRBJ1-3 provide the parts outside the CDR3, is DVKVTQSSRYLVKRTGEKVFLECVQDMDHENMFWYRQDPGLGLRLIYFSYDVKMKEKGDIPEGYSVSREKKERFSLILESASTNQTSMYLCASTIDRAGNTIYFGEGSWLTVV.

The chain carries TRBV13 and TRBJ2-3, with 7 positions matching TRBD1. This CDR3 has 16 amino acids. V lost 0 bases, J lost 2 bases, and 5 bases stayed unmatched. CDR1 is PRHDT, CDR2 FYEKMQ, per germline (reference sequence). CDR3 in amino acids: CASSLGLGTDTDTQYF. The CDR3 bases are TGTGCCAGCAGCTTAGGCCTTGGGACAGACACAGATACGCAGTATTTT.

V usage is TRBV18 and J usage is TRBJ2-3; D might be TRBD1 or TRBD2, each matching 6 bases. The CDR3 runs to 17 residues. V was pared by 6 bases and J by 1 base, with 20 bases between. The V gene's germline CDR1 is KGHSH and CDR2 LQKENI. The CDR3 loop reads CASSKTGFERGTDTQYF. The CDR3 nucleotides are TGTGCCAGCTCGAAAACAGGGTTCGAGCGGGGCACAGATACGCAGTATTTT.

The chain has TRBV29-1 and TRBJ1-1; D gene unclear. Deletions cut 6 bases from V and 2 bases from J, with 13 bases between. The CDR3 extends over 13 amino acids. CDR1 and CDR2 (germline): SQVTM, ANQGSEA. CDR3 loop: CSVLSRTNTEAFF. The CDR3 bases are TGCAGCGTCCTCTCCAGGACTAACACTGAAGCTTTCTTT.

Note on this clone: This CDR3 is also generated by other DNA sequences in the sample. V is TRBV5-1 and J is TRBJ2-3; 8 positions agree with TRBD2. CDR3 length: 15 amino acids. Germline values: CDR1 SGHRS, CDR2 YFSETQ. Losses at the gene ends were 0 bases for V and 1 base for J; bases not matched to a gene: 1. CDR3 loop: CASSLAGGGTDTQYF. The CDR3 bases are TGCGCCAGCAGCTTGGCGGGAGGGGGCACAGATACGCAGTATTTT.

The chain carries TRBV27 and TRBJ2-5; D might be TRBD1 (8 bases). The CDR3 extends over 15 amino acids. The ends were cut back, 5 bases at V and 6 bases at J, with 19 bases in the middle. Germline CDR1 is MNHEY and CDR2 is SMNVEV (reference sequence). This CDR3 is CASSPRTGRVKTQYF. The CDR3 DNA is TGTGCCAGCAGTCCGAGGACAGGGAGGGTCAAGACCCAGTACTTC.